This entry describes one T cell receptor beta chain. The data were obtained in a study of OX40 agonist ivuxolimab in advanced cancers. This CDR3 has 14 residues. The germline CDR1 and CDR2 sequences are SNHLY and FYNNEI. V dropped 6 bases and J dropped 1 base, with 12 bases sitting between them. Method: immunoSEQ multiplex PCR; TCRdb's copy keeps in-frame clones and lacks some. The sample lists just over 60,000 clones; more than 90% were seen once. With autoimmune disease history or systemic immunosuppression, patients were excluded. This sample comprised CD4+ or CD8+ T cells sorted from blood, obtained in a trial of the OX40 agonist ivuxolimab. The clonotype comes from an adult with an advanced solid tumor such as melanoma, head and neck, liver or kidney cancer. The J gene is TRBJ2-5, the V gene TRBV2; maybe TRBD2 (5 bases). The CDR3 protein is CASSSGITQETQYF. As DNA, the CDR3 is TGTGCCAGCAGCTCCGGGATCACCCAAGAGACCCAGTACTTC.